This T cell receptor beta chain originates from a study of OX40 agonist ivuxolimab in advanced cancers. The data were produced by immunoSEQ multiplex PCR, yet TCRdb's version contains in-frame clones alone and is incomplete. The sample lists more than 80,000 clones, 90% occurring once. Findings of the study overall: Among T cells, CD8+ cells averaged more expanded clones than CD4+ cells. The CD4+ and CD8+ T cells in the blood had expanded clonally by week 6 at 0.1 to 3.0 mg/kg.

Comment on this clone: As yet, its antigen is unknown.

Anyone with autoimmune disease history or systemic immunosuppression was excluded. On cycle 4 day 1 and cycle 7 day 1, as well as at baseline, blood was sampled. This CDR3 contains 17 residues. CDR1 and CDR2 from the germline V gene are LGHNA and YSLEER. V was clipped by 0 bases and J by 6 bases; unmatched bases: 9. This clonotype was sampled from an adult with an advanced solid tumor such as melanoma, head and neck, liver or kidney cancer. This chain links TRBV4-3 with TRBJ2-1; 9 bases fit TRBD1. Sequences were derived from CD4+ or CD8+ T cells sorted from blood, sampled in a trial of the OX40 agonist ivuxolimab. CDR3 residues: CASSQDWGQGVFNEQFF. In nucleotides, the CDR3 is TGCGCCAGCAGCCAAGATTGGGGACAGGGAGTCTTCAATGAGCAGTTCTTC.